The sequence of this T cell receptor (beta chain) was determined in a study of Graves' ophthalmopathy and Graves' hyperthyroidism. RNA transcripts yielded amplified TCR beta CDR3 regions. The first round was an RT-PCR with HTBI primers, and the second round was a multiplex PCR. TCRdb called the multiplex PCR reads again in MiXCR, with one record for every CDR3 protein. Of over a million distinct CDR3 sequences in the sample, about two fifths are singletons; the top ten hold around 10%. Of note for this clonotype: Its antigen remains unidentified. The CDR3 ends on some other residue instead of the conserved phenylalanine or tryptophan, so this is likely a read error. Because the CDR3's place on the DNA is in doubt, the DNA is left out and the CDR3 is given as listed by TCRdb.

Other autoimmune diseases, uncontrolled infections, pregnancy or lactation excluded patients from enrollment. Study-wide results and caveats: Discrimination between ophthalmopathy and stable hyperthyroidism by a 13-signature model showed 87.88% sensitivity and less than 84% specificity.

The CDR3 spans 12 amino acids, including both terminal residues. From germline, CDR1 is SGHVS and CDR2 FQNEAQ. The source material was peripheral blood or thyroid tissue (not recorded which). The chain carries TRBV7-8 and TRBJ1-2; the table's D call of TRBD1 was not tested on the DNA. The TCR comes from an adult man with Graves' hyperthyroidism. The CDR3 spells CASSPGQGPLYL.